These T cell receptor beta chains were read from a single sample in a study of early T cells in non-severe SARS-CoV-2 infection. In TCRdb, the 5' RACE reads were re-called with MiXCR into one record per CDR3 protein. This table holds around 78,000 distinct CDR3 sequences, roughly an eighth found once. Sequenced input: whole blood. The receptors originated from an adult who was a healthcare worker with PCR-confirmed SARS-CoV-2 infection or an uninfected control (not recorded which). Both conserved end residues are part of each CDR3. A D gene is named only where the DNA matches it firmly. Rows may omit the clone size; those that give it use once, few, many or a size class.

. TRBJ1-3 TRBV27 many CASSKASSGNTIYF TGTGCCAGCAGCAAGGCCAGCTCTGGAAACACCATATATTTT
. TRBJ2-5 TRBV29-1 many CSVEDLPGMETQYF TGCAGCGTTGAAGATCTGCCAGGGATGGAGACCCAGTACTTC
TRBD1 TRBJ2-1 TRBV23-1 many CASSQTPTGNSSYNEQFF TGCGCCAGCAGTCAAACCCCGACAGGGAATAGCTCCTACAATGAGCAGTTCTTC
. TRBJ2-6 TRBV29-1 few CSVEDSGANVLTF TGCAGCGTTGAAGATTCTGGGGCCAACGTCCTGACTTTC
. TRBJ1-1 TRBV2 few CASSEWGGGLSTEAFF TGTGCCAGCAGTGAATGGGGGGGCGGATTGAGCACTGAAGCTTTCTTT
. TRBJ2-7 TRBV10-3 many CAISEGGDYEQYF TGTGCCATCAGTGAAGGCGGGGACTACGAGCAGTACTTC
. TRBJ2-3 TRBV20-1 . CSASTSTDTQYF TGCAGTGCTAGCACTAGCACAGATACGCAGTATTTT
. TRBJ2-1 TRBV5-1 . CASSSVFLSSYNEQFF TGCGCCAGCAGCAGTGTGTTTCTTAGCTCCTACAATGAGCAGTTCTTC
TRBD2 TRBJ2-1 TRBV19 many CASRPTSGGSYNEQFF TGTGCCAGTAGACCAACTAGCGGGGGGTCCTACAATGAGCAGTTCTTC
. TRBJ1-6 TRBV20-1 few CSARDRGSYNSPLHF TGCAGTGCTAGAGATCGTGGGTCCTATAATTCACCCCTCCACTTT
. TRBJ1-2 TRBV29-1 . CSVGQSFYGYTF TGCAGCGTTGGACAGTCTTTCTATGGCTACACCTTC
. TRBJ1-1 TRBV7-9 few CASSPVSWMNTEAFF TGTGCCAGCAGCCCGGTGAGCTGGATGAACACTGAAGCTTTCTTT
TRBD2 TRBJ2-7 TRBV27 many CASSSLRLAEDYEQYF TGTGCCAGCAGTTCCCTAAGACTAGCGGAGGACTACGAGCAGTACTTC
. TRBJ2-1 TRBV7-2 once CASSAQGSSSYNEQFF TGTGCCAGCAGCGCCCAGGGTTCGAGCTCCTACAATGAGCAGTTCTTC
. TRBJ1-2 TRBV7-2 many CASSLTRQFDGYTF TGTGCCAGCAGCTTAACGAGACAGTTCGATGGCTACACCTTC
. TRBJ2-2 TRBV21-1 many CASSSFTGELFF TGTGCCAGCAGCAGTTTCACCGGGGAGCTGTTTTTT
. TRBJ1-4 TRBV5-1 many CASSFGSEKREKLFF TGCGCCAGCAGCTTTGGCTCGGAGAAGAGGGAAAAACTGTTTTTT
. TRBJ1-1 TRBV12-3/TRBV12-4 . CASSRTQNTEAFF TGTGCCAGCAGTCGCACCCAGAACACTGAAGCTTTCTTT
TRBD2 TRBJ2-3 TRBV2 many CASSWGISGRTTDTQYF TGTGCCAGCAGTTGGGGGATTAGCGGGAGGACCACAGATACGCAGTATTTT
TRBD2 TRBJ2-3 TRBV29-1 many CSVGLADTDTQYF TGCAGCGTAGGACTAGCGGACACAGATACGCAGTATTTT
TRBD2 TRBJ2-5 TRBV12-3/TRBV12-4 few CASRATGGEPTQYF TGTGCCAGCAGGGCGACGGGGGGAGAACCGACCCAGTACTTC
TRBD2 TRBJ2-1 TRBV9 . CASSPKAGSGTSGGNEQFF TGTGCCAGCAGCCCCAAAGCTGGCAGCGGGACTAGCGGGGGAAATGAGCAGTTCTTC
. TRBJ2-2 TRBV20-1 few CSARGDKRNTGELFF TGCAGTGCTAGGGGCGACAAGAGGAACACCGGGGAGCTGTTTTTT
TRBD1 TRBJ2-2 TRBV5-1 few CASRTGGTSTGELFF TGCGCCAGCAGGACAGGGGGTACTAGCACCGGGGAGCTGTTTTTT
. TRBJ2-1 TRBV12-3/TRBV12-4 few CASTSLGGTGHEQFF TGTGCCAGCACTTCCCTAGGAGGGACTGGGCATGAGCAGTTCTTC
. TRBJ2-7 TRBV30 few CAWSAPSRGSGEQYF TGTGCCTGGAGTGCCCCTTCACGAGGGTCTGGCGAGCAGTACTTC
TRBD2 TRBJ2-1 TRBV12-3/TRBV12-4 . CASTLTSGGNEFF TGTGCCAGCACCCTGACTAGCGGGGGGAACGAGTTCTTC
. TRBJ2-1 TRBV5-1 few CASSLVPEARYNEQFF TGCGCCAGCAGCTTGGTACCGGAAGCTAGGTACAATGAGCAGTTCTTC
. TRBJ1-1 TRBV29-1 . CSGEGGGTEAFF TGCAGCGGAGAGGGGGGAGGCACTGAAGCTTTCTTT
. TRBJ2-3 TRBV2 . CASSEGGGSTDTQYF TGTGCCAGCAGTGAAGGGGGTGGGAGCACAGATACGCAGTATTTT
. TRBJ2-1 TRBV13 many CASSFMSRGQSYNEQFF TGTGCCAGCAGCTTCATGAGCAGGGGTCAGTCCTACAATGAGCAGTTCTTC
TRBD1 TRBJ1-3 TRBV12-3/TRBV12-4 few CASSPRTGVIYF TGTGCCAGCAGCCCTAGGACAGGTGTCATATATTTT
TRBD2 TRBJ2-5 TRBV12-3/TRBV12-4 many CASSSGLAGGETQYF TGTGCCAGCAGTTCCGGACTAGCGGGAGGAGAGACCCAGTACTTC
TRBD1 TRBJ2-3 TRBV5-4 . CASSLRGRVTDTQYF TGTGCCAGCAGCTTGAGGGGGCGGGTCACAGATACGCAGTATTTT
. TRBJ1-4 TRBV7-6 few CASSLGGINEKLFF TGTGCCAGCAGCTTAGGAGGGATTAATGAAAAACTGTTTTTT
TRBD1 TRBJ2-1 TRBV20-1 many CSGLQGAYNEQFF TGCAGTGGGTTGCAGGGGGCGTACAATGAGCAGTTCTTC
. TRBJ2-7 TRBV6-1 . CASRGGAGTLDLYEQYF TGTGCCAGCAGGGGGGGGGCAGGGACATTGGATCTATACGAGCAGTACTTC
. TRBJ1-2 TRBV18 many CASSPRDTYGYTF TGTGCCAGCTCGCCCCGGGACACTTATGGCTACACCTTC
TRBD2 TRBJ2-2 TRBV10-1 . CASSETSAGELFF TGCGCCAGCAGTGAGACTAGCGCCGGGGAGCTGTTTTTT
TRBD2 TRBJ2-7 TRBV20-1 . CSARDPSGGSYEQYF TGCAGTGCTAGAGACCCTAGCGGGGGATCCTACGAGCAGTACTTC
. TRBJ1-1 TRBV7-9 many CASSLAQEAFF TGTGCCAGCAGCTTAGCGCAAGAAGCTTTCTTT